These 6 T cell receptor beta chains share one sample of origin, sequenced in a study of CD8 T cells in Susac syndrome. About 0.45 to 1 ug RNA was reverse transcribed with random hexamers. TCRdb itself ran the immunoSEQ multiplex PCR reads through MiXCR, one entry per CDR3 protein. The repertoire holds roughly 89,000 distinct CDR3 sequences, approximately 96% seen once, with 0.62% in the top ten. The sequenced sample was CD8+ T cells from PBMCs. The source is a human donor with Susac syndrome.

This clonotype was counted a few times. This rearrangement joins TRBV11-2 to TRBJ1-1, with D unclear. Trimming stripped 6 bases from V and 1 base from J, with 9 bases between. The CDR3 extends over 13 amino acids. Per the germline V gene, CDR1 is SGHAT and CDR2 is FQNNGV. CDR3 bases: TGTGCCAGCAGTCAACAGCCGAACACTGAAGCTTTCTTT. Translation: CASSQQPNTEAFF.

The genes are TRBV6-5 and TRBJ1-5, with D unresolved. Trimming removed 0 bases at V and 4 bases at J, with 7 bases between. This CDR3 has 14 amino acids. CDR1 and CDR2 (germline): MNHEY, SVGAGI. The CDR3 nucleotides read TGTGCCAGCAGTTACTCCCACCTAAATCAGCCCCAGCATTTT. Its translation: CASSYSHLNQPQHF.

This clonotype was detected only once. The rearrangement joins TRBV7-2 to TRBJ1-3; D is ambiguous. CDR3 length: 12 residues. Looked up from germline, CDR1 is SGHTA and CDR2 is FQGNSA. V was cut by 2 bases and J by 4 bases, with 3 bases left in between. The CDR3 is CASSLSGNTIYF. In DNA, the CDR3 is TGTGCCAGCAGCTTATCCGGAAACACCATATATTTT.

CDR3 nucleotide sequence: TGCAGCGCCGACGGGGGAATAGGGAACAATGAGCAGTTCTTC. Protein sequence: CSADGGIGNNEQFF. The rearrangement uses TRBV29-1 and TRBJ2-1, with D perhaps TRBD2 (6 bases). This CDR3 has 14 residues. Germline V CDR1 and CDR2: SQVTM, ANQGSEA. V lost 7 bases and J 5 bases, leaving 18 bases between the germline ends.

The V call is TRBV11-1, the J call TRBJ2-3, with D maybe TRBD2 (6 bases). Trimming took 1 base from V and 5 from J, leaving 13 bases between them. CDR3 length: 15 amino acids. From germline, CDR1 is SGHAT and CDR2 FQDESV (reference sequence). The CDR3 here is CASSLGWGDGDTQYF. DNA for the CDR3: TGTGCCAGCAGCTTAGGATGGGGGGACGGAGATACGCAGTATTTT.

The CDR3 bases are TGCGCCAGCAGCCAAGACCCCTCCCGGGGGGACTCCTACGAGCAGTACTTC. Translation gives CASSQDPSRGDSYEQYF. The chain recombines TRBV4-3 with TRBJ2-7; TRBD2 matches 7 bases. CDR3 length: 17 amino acids. The ends lost 0 bases at V and 0 bases at J; junction bases unmatched: 8. CDR1 is LGHNA and CDR2 is YSLEER in the germline V gene.